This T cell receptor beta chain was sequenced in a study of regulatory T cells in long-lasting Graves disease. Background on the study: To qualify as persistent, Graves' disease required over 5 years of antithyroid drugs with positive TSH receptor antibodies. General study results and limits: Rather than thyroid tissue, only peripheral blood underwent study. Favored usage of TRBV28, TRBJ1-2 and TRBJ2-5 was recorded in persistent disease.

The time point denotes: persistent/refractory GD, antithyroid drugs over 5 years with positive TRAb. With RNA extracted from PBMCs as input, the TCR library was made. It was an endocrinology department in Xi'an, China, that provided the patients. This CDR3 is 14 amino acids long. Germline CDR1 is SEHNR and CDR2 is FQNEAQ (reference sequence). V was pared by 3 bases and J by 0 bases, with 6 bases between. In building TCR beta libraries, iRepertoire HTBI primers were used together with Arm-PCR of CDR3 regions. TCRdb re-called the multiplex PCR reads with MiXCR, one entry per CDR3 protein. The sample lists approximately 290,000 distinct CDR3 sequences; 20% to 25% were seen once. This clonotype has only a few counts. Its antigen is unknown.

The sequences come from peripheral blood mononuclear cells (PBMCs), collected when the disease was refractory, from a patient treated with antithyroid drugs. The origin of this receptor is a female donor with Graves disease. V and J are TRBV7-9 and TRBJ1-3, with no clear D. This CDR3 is CASSFSLSGNTIYF. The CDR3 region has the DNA TGTGCCAGCAGCTTCTCTCTCTCTGGAAACACCATATATTTT.